These 17 T cell receptor beta chains were all obtained from the same sample, sequenced in a study of molecular identifiers for immune sequencing clone quantification (dated by TCRdb to the late 2010s). Libraries came from PCR. The instrument given in TCRdb is NextSeq 500. The public reads were reprocessed in TCRdb via fastp at Q25 and MiXCR, keeping in-frame beta chains. Rows are unified per CDR3 protein, each entry keeping the most common DNA and genes. Across this sample there are 460,000 or so distinct CDR3 sequences, with 25% seen only once. The top ten clones comprise approximately 0.76% of the sample. Sequencing was done on a sample of naive CD8+ T cells from blood, with Jurkat cell RNA spiked in. The sample's cell subset or site label, in plain terms: FACS-sorted CD8+CD4-CCR7+CD45RA+ naive T cells. The origin of the receptors is a human donor in good health. Some libraries in this study had Jurkat cell RNA spiked in.

This clonotype was detected ten times or more. The chain joins TRBV4-3 to TRBJ1-3; D is undetermined. Trimming removed 0 bases at V and 0 bases at J, with 12 bases between. From germline, CDR1 is LGHNA and CDR2 YSLEER. The CDR3 has 17 residues. CDR3 sequence (DNA): TGCGCCAGCAGCCAAGATTTTTCCCCAGCCTCTGGAAACACCATATATTTT. Its translation is CASSQDFSPASGNTIYF.

This clonotype was recorded many times. The V gene is TRBV24-1, the J gene TRBJ2-3; D possibly corresponds to TRBD1 (5 bases). The CDR3 contains 13 residues. Deletions cut 4 bases from V and 4 bases from J, with 8 bases between. CDR1 and CDR2 from the germline V gene are KGHDR and SFDVKD. CDR3 residues: CATSDFRADTQYF. For the CDR3, the DNA is TGTGCCACCAGTGACTTCAGGGCAGATACGCAGTATTTT.

This clonotype was counted ten times or more. The chain is built from TRBV20-1 and TRBJ1-4; D is uncertain. The CDR3 covers 15 residues. V dropped 2 bases and J dropped 8 bases, with 18 bases sitting between them. The germline V gene has CDR1 DFQATT and CDR2 SNEGSKA (reference sequence). The CDR3 spells CSARPYSVVDEKLFF. The DNA of the CDR3 is TGCAGTGCTAGACCTTACAGTGTCGTGGACGAAAAACTGTTTTTT.

This clonotype was observed at least ten times. The chain carries TRBV6-5 and TRBJ2-6, with TRBD1 as a possible D gene (6 bases). The CDR3 has 21 amino acids. The V gene's germline CDR1 is MNHEY and CDR2 SVGAGI. With 2 bases removed from V and 0 bases from J, the gap between germline ends came to 23 bases. The CDR3 protein is CASSYPGHPSTLGSGANVLTF. For the CDR3, the DNA is TGTGCCAGCAGTTACCCGGGACATCCGTCCACCCTTGGCTCTGGGGCCAACGTCCTGACTTTC.

The chain combines TRBV7-9 with TRBJ1-4, with D unclear. This CDR3 region has 12 residues. Germline V gene data show CDR1 as SEHNR and CDR2 as FQNEAQ (reference sequence). Trimming took off 4 bases at V and 6 bases at J, with 6 bases between the two ends. The CDR3: CASSSLDEKLFF. The CDR3 nucleotides are TGTGCCAGCAGCTCCCTCGATGAAAAACTGTTTTTT.

The chain combines TRBV11-2 with TRBJ2-5; possibly TRBD2 for D (5 bases). Germline values: CDR1 SGHAT, CDR2 FQNNGV. There are 15 residues in the CDR3. V was trimmed by 3 bases and J by 9 bases, leaving 20 bases between them. The CDR3: CASSFEGGIIEPQYF. The CDR3 region has the DNA TGTGCCAGCAGCTTTGAGGGTGGTATAATCGAGCCCCAGTACTTC.

The V call is TRBV6-5, the J call TRBJ2-7; D is uncertain. The CDR3 loop spans 15 amino acids. The germline gives CDR1 MNHEY, CDR2 SVGAGI. The V end lost 0 bases, the J end lost 6 bases, and 15 bases lay between the germline ends. CDR3 sequence: CASSYSFGRLGEQYF. DNA for the CDR3: TGTGCCAGCAGTTACTCGTTCGGCCGGCTAGGCGAGCAGTACTTC.

The chain joins TRBV27 to TRBJ1-6; D is ambiguous. CDR3 length: 18 amino acids. Germline-derived CDR1 and CDR2 are MNHEY and SMNVEV (reference sequence). Trimming took 0 bases from V and 0 from J, leaving 12 bases between them. The CDR3 spells CASSLSPTLSSYNSPLHF. The CDR3 DNA is TGTGCCAGCAGTTTATCCCCAACTTTGAGCTCCTATAATTCACCCCTCCACTTT.

This chain's CDR3 is CASSFGQEGQPQHF. The CDR3 bases are TGTGCCAGCAGTTTCGGACAGGAGGGTCAGCCCCAGCATTTT. V gene TRBV12-3 or TRBV12-4 combines with J gene TRBJ1-5, with 7 positions matching TRBD1. With V trimmed by 3 bases and J by 6 bases, 5 bases remained unmatched. The CDR3 sequence is 14 residues long.

This clonotype was seen only a few times. This chain links TRBV20-1 with TRBJ2-3; TRBD2 agrees at 10 bases. The trim removed 0 bases at V and 0 bases at J, leaving 6 bases unmatched. Germline-derived CDR1 and CDR2 are DFQATT and SNEGSKA (reference sequence). The length of the CDR3 is 17 residues. The CDR3 coding sequence is TGCAGTGCTAGAGATCTAGCGGGAGAGGGTAGCACAGATACGCAGTATTTT. It translates to CSARDLAGEGSTDTQYF.

With regard to this clonotype: This clone may be a read error of a much larger clone one base away. The genes are TRBV7-2 and TRBJ2-5, with D maybe TRBD2 (5 bases). The CDR3 length is 15 residues. CDR1 is SGHTA, CDR2 FQGNSA, per germline. The CDR3 protein is CASSLISGYQEPQYF. CDR3 bases: TGTGCCAGCAGCTTAATAAGCGGCTACCAAGAGCCCCAGTACTTC.

In the case of this clonotype: With a much larger clone just one base away, this may be a read error. This sequence joins TRBV29-1 and TRBJ1-1; 9 nucleotides line up with TRBD1. The germline gives CDR1 SQVTM, CDR2 ANQGSEA. The CDR3 extends over 14 amino acids. The CDR3 DNA is TGCAGCGGGAGCGGGACAGGGCTGAACCCTGAAGCTTTCTTT. This translates into CSGSGTGLNPEAFF.

Concerning this clonotype itself: A much larger clone differs by one base, so this may be a read error. The chain is built from TRBV5-1 and TRBJ1-4; TRBD1 matches at 7 bases. Germline-derived CDR1 and CDR2 are SGHRS and YFSETQ. Trimming took 4 bases from V and 5 from J; bases not matched to a gene: 5. CDR3 length: 14 amino acids. CDR3 DNA sequence: TGCGCCAGCAGCCTCTGGGACAGCAATGAAAAACTGTTTTTT. Protein sequence: CASSLWDSNEKLFF.

This chain uses TRBV24-1 with TRBJ2-1; 12 nucleotides line up with TRBD2. The CDR3 totals 14 residues. Germline V gives CDR1 KGHDR, CDR2 SFDVKD. After removal of 6 bases from V and 6 bases from J, the junction contained 2 bases not matched to a gene. The CDR3 is CATSTSGGLNEQFF. The CDR3 DNA reads as TGTGCCACCAGTACTAGCGGGGGGCTCAATGAGCAGTTCTTC.

The chain has TRBV4-2 and TRBJ2-7; D not certain. V was trimmed by 5 bases and J by 4 bases, leaving 9 bases between them. The CDR3 has 12 residues. Per the germline V gene, CDR1 is LGHNA and CDR2 is YNFKEQ. CDR3 protein: CASSTMGYEQYF. CDR3 nucleotide sequence: TGTGCCAGCAGCACGATGGGGTACGAGCAGTACTTC.

This clonotype was seen more than once but under ten times. The V call is TRBV7-9, the J call TRBJ2-5; 8 positions match TRBD2. The CDR3 sequence is 16 residues long. Germline assignment: CDR1 SEHNR and CDR2 FQNEAQ (reference sequence). The V segment lost 4 bases and the J segment 5 bases; nucleotides outside the gene matches: 12. The CDR3 DNA is TGTGCCAGCAGCTCCCCGGGACTAGTGCGAGGCGAGACCCAGTACTTC. Its translation: CASSSPGLVRGETQYF.

This clonotype was observed at least ten times. The chain is built from TRBV20-1 and TRBJ2-3, with D perhaps given as TRBD1 or TRBD2 (5 bases each). V was cut by 6 bases and J by 0 bases, with 16 bases left in between. CDR1 and CDR2 from the germline V gene are DFQATT and SNEGSKA (reference sequence). CDR3 length equals 15 residues. In DNA form, the CDR3 reads TGCAGTGCCTCCGGGGCTACCCATAGCACAGATACGCAGTATTTT. Amino acids: CSASGATHSTDTQYF.